This T cell receptor beta chain was sequenced for a study of identical twins. Study findings and constraints: Twins' excess sharing was less marked for out-of-frame beta sequences. Out-of-frame alpha sequences shared between twins exhibited an excess of low generation probability. Model-predicted out-of-frame TCR alpha sharing fell below observed values in monozygotic twins. Beta clonotypes that were abundant in cord blood contained fewer insertions, a pattern absent from memory repertoires.

Concerning this clonotype: The antigen is unknown.

TCRdb called the 5' RACE reads again in MiXCR, with one record for every CDR3 protein. The sample lists 450,000 or so distinct CDR3 sequences, 18% occurring once. The V gene lost 5 bases and the J gene lost 8 bases, with 15 bases spanning the gap. The CDR3 is 13 amino acids. CDR1 is SEHNR and CDR2 is FQNEAQ in the germline V gene (reference sequence). The chain employs TRBV7-9 and TRBJ1-2; D unresolved. The source material was naive T cells sorted from blood. This TCR came from a middle-aged man in good health. The CDR3 nucleotides read TGTGCCAGCAGCGCCGCAAACATAGGGGGCTACACCTTC. Amino acid sequence: CASSAANIGGYTF.